Listed below are T cell receptor beta chains from one sample, sequenced in a study of radiation and T cells in renal cell carcinoma. TCRdb's copy holds only in-frame clones and misses some; the assay was immunoSEQ multiplex PCR. The sample lists about 130,000 clones, roughly 84% occurring once. Sequenced here: blood, sampled from a patient whose treatment included radiotherapy and nephrectomy. The source is a woman aged 50 to 65 with renal cell carcinoma. Both conserved end residues are part of each CDR3. The D gene is left open where the match is weak. Clone size is stated in some rows and not others, as once, few, many or a class when expanded.

clone_size: few
d_call: TRBD1
v_call: TRBV7-3
j_call: TRBJ1-2
cdr3_length: 13
cdr3_nt: TGTGCCAGCAGCTATCAGGGGGCCTATGGCTACACCTTC
cdr3_aa: CASSYQGAYGYTF

clone_size: .
d_call: .
v_call: TRBV7-9
j_call: TRBJ2-2
cdr3_length: 15
cdr3_nt: TGTGCCAGCAGCTTTACAACTCCGGGCACCGGGGAGCTGTTTTTT
cdr3_aa: CASSFTTPGTGELFF

clone_size: once
d_call: .
v_call: TRBV7-3
j_call: TRBJ1-5
cdr3_length: 13
cdr3_nt: TGTGCCAGCAGCCAAGGTGGGGGACAGCCCCAGCATTTT
cdr3_aa: CASSQGGGQPQHF

clone_size: .
d_call: TRBD1
v_call: TRBV5-1
j_call: TRBJ2-7
cdr3_length: 14
cdr3_nt: TGCGCCAGCAGTGGTCAGGGGGTAACCTACGAGCAGTACTTC
cdr3_aa: CASSGQGVTYEQYF

clone_size: .
d_call: .
v_call: TRBV19
j_call: TRBJ2-4
cdr3_length: 13
cdr3_nt: TGTGCCAGTAGTATCCGGGACACTGACATTCAGTACTTC
cdr3_aa: CASSIRDTDIQYF

clone_size: .
d_call: .
v_call: TRBV9
j_call: TRBJ1-2
cdr3_length: 14
cdr3_nt: TGTGCCAGCAGCCAACGGGACGGTGGCTATGGCTACACCTTC
cdr3_aa: CASSQRDGGYGYTF

clone_size: .
d_call: .
v_call: TRBV18
j_call: TRBJ1-1
cdr3_length: 16
cdr3_nt: TGTGCCAGCTCACCTCAGCTTAGAGGACGAGGGACTGAAGCTTTCTTT
cdr3_aa: CASSPQLRGRGTEAFF

clone_size: few
d_call: .
v_call: TRBV7-9
j_call: TRBJ1-2
cdr3_length: 13
cdr3_nt: TGTGCCAGCAGCTTACTTGTCCAGGGTGGCTACACCTTC
cdr3_aa: CASSLLVQGGYTF

clone_size: .
d_call: .
v_call: TRBV5-6
j_call: TRBJ1-1
cdr3_length: 14
cdr3_nt: TGTGCCAGCAGCCCACGGAGGGGGAACACTGAAGCTTTCTTT
cdr3_aa: CASSPRRGNTEAFF

clone_size: .
d_call: TRBD1
v_call: TRBV6-1
j_call: TRBJ2-7
cdr3_length: 14
cdr3_nt: TGTGCCAGCAGTGCAGGGGGCAGTGGCTACGAGCAGTACTTC
cdr3_aa: CASSAGGSGYEQYF

clone_size: .
d_call: TRBD2
v_call: TRBV7-9
j_call: TRBJ2-5
cdr3_length: 14
cdr3_nt: TGTGCCAGCAGCCTTAGCGGGGGAAGGGAGACCCAGTACTTC
cdr3_aa: CASSLSGGRETQYF

clone_size: .
d_call: .
v_call: TRBV7-2
j_call: TRBJ1-2
cdr3_length: 14
cdr3_nt: TGTGCCAGCAGCTTAGGAAGCAGGGACTATGGCTACACCTTT
cdr3_aa: CASSLGSRDYGYTF

clone_size: few
d_call: .
v_call: TRBV7-8
j_call: TRBJ1-6
cdr3_length: 15
cdr3_nt: TGTGCCAGCAGCGACTCACAGGGTAGTAATTCACCCCTCCACTTT
cdr3_aa: CASSDSQGSNSPLHF

clone_size: .
d_call: .
v_call: TRBV10-1
j_call: TRBJ2-3
cdr3_length: 15
cdr3_nt: TGCGCCAGCAGTGAAAAGGGACTTTACACAGATACGCAGTATTTT
cdr3_aa: CASSEKGLYTDTQYF

clone_size: .
d_call: .
v_call: TRBV2
j_call: TRBJ2-3
cdr3_length: 16
cdr3_nt: TGTGCCAGCAGTATCACGGTGGGGATTACAGGAGATACGCAGTATTTT
cdr3_aa: CASSITVGITGDTQYF

clone_size: .
d_call: .
v_call: TRBV5-1
j_call: TRBJ2-5
cdr3_length: 14
cdr3_nt: TGCGCCAGCACCTTGTGGGGTCCTCAAGAGACCCAGTACTTC
cdr3_aa: CASTLWGPQETQYF

clone_size: .
d_call: TRBD2
v_call: TRBV2
j_call: TRBJ2-3
cdr3_length: 15
cdr3_nt: TGTGCCAGCAGTGCTAGCGGGGGGTTCACAGATACGCAGTATTTT
cdr3_aa: CASSASGGFTDTQYF

clone_size: .
d_call: TRBD1
v_call: TRBV6-6
j_call: TRBJ1-1
cdr3_length: 13
cdr3_nt: TGTGCCAGCAGTGGACAGGGGTACACTGAAGCTTTCTTT
cdr3_aa: CASSGQGYTEAFF

clone_size: .
d_call: .
v_call: TRBV30
j_call: TRBJ1-6
cdr3_length: 15
cdr3_nt: TGTGCCTGGAGGGCGGGGGTATTTGACTGGTCACCCCTCCACTTT
cdr3_aa: CAWRAGVFDWSPLHF

clone_size: few
d_call: TRBD2
v_call: TRBV7-2
j_call: TRBJ2-1
cdr3_length: 16
cdr3_nt: TGTGCCAGCAGCTTATCCACTAGCGGGGTAAGGAATGAGCAGTTCTTC
cdr3_aa: CASSLSTSGVRNEQFF

clone_size: .
d_call: TRBD1
v_call: TRBV7-8
j_call: TRBJ1-1
cdr3_length: 15
cdr3_nt: TGTGCCAGCAGCTCGCTGGGACAGCTTAACACTGAAGCTTTCTTT
cdr3_aa: CASSSLGQLNTEAFF

clone_size: .
d_call: .
v_call: TRBV7-3
j_call: TRBJ2-7
cdr3_length: 15
cdr3_nt: TGTGCCAGCAGCTCGCTCCCGGGCCAGCAGGTCGAGCAGTACTTC
cdr3_aa: CASSSLPGQQVEQYF

clone_size: .
d_call: TRBD1
v_call: TRBV10-3
j_call: TRBJ2-3
cdr3_length: 13
cdr3_nt: TGTGCCATCAGCCCGGGACAGGGTGATACGCAGTATTTT
cdr3_aa: CAISPGQGDTQYF

clone_size: .
d_call: .
v_call: TRBV2
j_call: TRBJ2-7
cdr3_length: 12
cdr3_nt: TGTGCCAGTAGGGACACTCTCGGCGAGCAGTACTTC
cdr3_aa: CASRDTLGEQYF

clone_size: once
d_call: TRBD1
v_call: TRBV7-6
j_call: TRBJ2-7
cdr3_length: 15
cdr3_nt: TGTGCCAGCAGCACCTTCCGGGACAGGTACTACGAGCAGTACTTC
cdr3_aa: CASSTFRDRYYEQYF

clone_size: .
d_call: TRBD1
v_call: TRBV5-1
j_call: TRBJ1-1
cdr3_length: 17
cdr3_nt: TGCGCCAGCAGCCTCTACGCCAGGGACAGGGGTGGCACTGAAGCTTTCTTT
cdr3_aa: CASSLYARDRGGTEAFF

clone_size: .
d_call: .
v_call: TRBV5-1
j_call: TRBJ2-5
cdr3_length: 14
cdr3_nt: TGCGCCAGCAGCGTGGTGGGAGCCCAAGAGACCCAGTACTTC
cdr3_aa: CASSVVGAQETQYF

clone_size: .
d_call: TRBD2
v_call: TRBV29-1
j_call: TRBJ2-3
cdr3_length: 15
cdr3_nt: TGCAGCGTTGTCGGCAGCGGGGGGGCCCCAGATACGCAGTATTTT
cdr3_aa: CSVVGSGGAPDTQYF